The sequence of this T cell receptor (beta chain) was determined in a study of human versus mouse CDR3 diversity and MHC coevolution. Background on the study: Between about 0.6 x 10^7 and 1.8 x 10^7 valid reads came from each sample. Study outcomes and limitations: By iCHAO1, human TCR beta clonotypes numbered about 1.6 million, the most. On average, humans showed more CDR3 deletions and insertions than mice. Clonal inequality was lowest in most of the three human donors.

The count of this clone is one. Its antigen is unidentified. CDR3 length equals 15 residues. V lost 2 bases and J 0 bases, leaving 12 bases between the germline ends. Germline V gene sequence: CDR1 GTSNPN, CDR2 SVGIG (reference sequence). Sequenced by immunoSEQ multiplex PCR; TCRdb stores in-frame clones only, minus some. The sample includes about 83,000 clones, just under 95% seen only once; the top ten take less than 0.16%. The source is a person aged 30-70 years in good health. Sequencing was performed on naive CD4+ T cells from blood. The subset is: CD45RO-negative CD62L-positive naive CD4 T cells. The chain links TRBV30 to TRBJ2-3; D is possibly TRBD2 (5 bases). The CDR3 here is CAWSTRLTSTDTQYF. CDR3 in DNA: TGTGCCTGGAGTACTAGGCTAACTAGCACAGATACGCAGTATTTT.